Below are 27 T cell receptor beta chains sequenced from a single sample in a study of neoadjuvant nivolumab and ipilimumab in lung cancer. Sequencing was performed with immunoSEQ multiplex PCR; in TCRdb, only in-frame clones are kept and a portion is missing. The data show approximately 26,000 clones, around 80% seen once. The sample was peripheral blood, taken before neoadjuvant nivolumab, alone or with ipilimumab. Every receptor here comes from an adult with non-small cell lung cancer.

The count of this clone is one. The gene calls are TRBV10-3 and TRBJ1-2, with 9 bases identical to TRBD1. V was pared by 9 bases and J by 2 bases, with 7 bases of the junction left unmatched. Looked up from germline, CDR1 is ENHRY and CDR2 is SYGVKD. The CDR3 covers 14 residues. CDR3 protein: CAISRQGGNYGYTF. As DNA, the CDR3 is TGTGCCATTTCACGACAGGGGGGAAACTATGGCTACACCTTC.

CDR3 protein: CASSLGGASPGELFF. The CDR3 DNA follows: TGTGCCAGCAGCTTGGGAGGGGCCAGTCCGGGGGAGCTGTTTTTT. The V and J genes are TRBV5-6 and TRBJ2-2; tentatively, D is TRBD1 or TRBD2 (5 bases each). The CDR3 sequence is 15 residues long. The V and J ends lost 0 bases and 8 bases respectively, with 14 bases between them. Germline CDR1 reads SGHDT; CDR2 reads YYEEEE.

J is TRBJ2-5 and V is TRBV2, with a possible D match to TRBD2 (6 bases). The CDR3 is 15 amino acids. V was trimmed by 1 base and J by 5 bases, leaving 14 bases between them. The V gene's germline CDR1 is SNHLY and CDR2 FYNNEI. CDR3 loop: CASSEGQSSVETQYF. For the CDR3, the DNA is TGTGCCAGCAGTGAAGGACAATCTAGCGTTGAGACCCAGTACTTC.

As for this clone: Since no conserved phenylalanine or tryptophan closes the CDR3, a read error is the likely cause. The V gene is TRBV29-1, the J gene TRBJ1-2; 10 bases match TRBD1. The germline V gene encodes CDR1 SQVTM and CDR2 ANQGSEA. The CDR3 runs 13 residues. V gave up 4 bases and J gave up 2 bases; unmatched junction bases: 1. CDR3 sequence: CSVGDRGNYGYTL. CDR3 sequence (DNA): TGCAGCGTTGGGGACAGGGGCAACTATGGCTACACCCTC.

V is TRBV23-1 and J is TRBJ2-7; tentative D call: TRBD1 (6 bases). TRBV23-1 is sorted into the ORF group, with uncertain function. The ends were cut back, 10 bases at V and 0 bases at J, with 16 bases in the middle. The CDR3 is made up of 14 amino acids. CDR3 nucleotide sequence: TGCGCCACGACCCCCAGGGGATGCTCCTACGAGCAGTACTTC. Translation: CATTPRGCSYEQYF.

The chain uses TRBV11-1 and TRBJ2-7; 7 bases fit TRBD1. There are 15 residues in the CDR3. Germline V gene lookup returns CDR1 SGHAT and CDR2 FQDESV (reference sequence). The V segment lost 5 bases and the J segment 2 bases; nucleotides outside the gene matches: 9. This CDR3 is CASSRGQDGTYEQYF. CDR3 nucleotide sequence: TGTGCCAGCAGCAGAGGACAGGACGGGACCTACGAGCAGTACTTC. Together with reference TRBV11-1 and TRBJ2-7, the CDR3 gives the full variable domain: EAEVAQSPRYKITEKSQAVAFWCDPISGHATLYWYRQILGQGPELLVQFQDESVVDDSQLPKDRFSAERLKGVDSTLKIQPAELGDSAMYLCASSRGQDGTYEQYFGPGTRLTVT.

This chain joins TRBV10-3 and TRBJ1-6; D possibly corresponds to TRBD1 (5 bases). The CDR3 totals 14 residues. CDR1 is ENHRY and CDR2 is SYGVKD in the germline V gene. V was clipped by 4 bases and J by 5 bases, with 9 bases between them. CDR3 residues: CAISAAGNNSPLHF. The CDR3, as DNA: TGTGCCATCAGTGCGGCAGGGAATAATTCACCCCTCCACTTT.

CDR3 nucleotide sequence: TGTGCCAGCAGTGAAGGGACAGGGGTAAAGACCCAGTACTTC. It yields the protein CASSEGTGVKTQYF. This chain uses TRBV11-3 with TRBJ2-5; 10 nucleotides agree with TRBD1. The J segment lost 6 bases and the V segment lost 6 bases, leaving 7 bases of the junction unmatched. The germline gives CDR1 SGHNT, CDR2 YENEEA. The length of the CDR3 is 14 residues.

The chain's CDR3 is CASSGFREQPQHF. The CDR3 nucleotides are TGTGCCAGCTCCGGGTTTCGTGAACAGCCCCAGCATTTT. The chain recombines TRBV18 with TRBJ1-5; D unclear. CDR3 length: 13 residues. V lost 6 bases, J lost 7 bases, and 13 bases lay in between. The V gene's germline CDR1 is KGHSH and CDR2 LQKENI.

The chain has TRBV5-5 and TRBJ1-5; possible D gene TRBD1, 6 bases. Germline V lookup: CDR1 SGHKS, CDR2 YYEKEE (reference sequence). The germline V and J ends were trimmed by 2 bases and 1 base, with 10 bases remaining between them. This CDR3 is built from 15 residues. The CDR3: CASSFTGTSNQPQHF. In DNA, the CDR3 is TGTGCCAGCAGCTTCACAGGGACGAGCAATCAGCCCCAGCATTTT.

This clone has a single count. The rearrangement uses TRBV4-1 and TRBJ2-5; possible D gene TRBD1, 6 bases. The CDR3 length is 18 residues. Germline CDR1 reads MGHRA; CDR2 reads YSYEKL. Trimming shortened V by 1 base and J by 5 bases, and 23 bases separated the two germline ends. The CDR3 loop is CASSQGPRGQGRQETQYF. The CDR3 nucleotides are TGCGCCAGCAGCCAAGGGCCCCGAGGGCAGGGGCGGCAGGAGACCCAGTACTTC.

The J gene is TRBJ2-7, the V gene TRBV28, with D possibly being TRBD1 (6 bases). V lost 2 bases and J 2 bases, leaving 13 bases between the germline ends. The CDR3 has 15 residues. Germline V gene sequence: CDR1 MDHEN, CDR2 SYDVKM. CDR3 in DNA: TGTGCCAGCAGTTTACCAGACAGGACCACCTACGAGCAGTACTTC. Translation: CASSLPDRTTYEQYF.

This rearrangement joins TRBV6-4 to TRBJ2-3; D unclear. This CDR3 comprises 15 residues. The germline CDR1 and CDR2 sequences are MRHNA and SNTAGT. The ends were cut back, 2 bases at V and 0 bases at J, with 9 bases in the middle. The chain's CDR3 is CASSDGPESTDTQYF. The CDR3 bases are TGTGCCAGCAGTGACGGGCCGGAGAGCACAGATACGCAGTATTTT.

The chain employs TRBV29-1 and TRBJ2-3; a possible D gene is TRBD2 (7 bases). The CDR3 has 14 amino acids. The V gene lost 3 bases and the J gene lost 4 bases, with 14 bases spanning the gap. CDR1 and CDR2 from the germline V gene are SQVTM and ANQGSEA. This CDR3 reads CSVEGGGKPDTQYF. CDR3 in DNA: TGCAGCGTTGAGGGAGGGGGGAAGCCAGATACGCAGTATTTT.

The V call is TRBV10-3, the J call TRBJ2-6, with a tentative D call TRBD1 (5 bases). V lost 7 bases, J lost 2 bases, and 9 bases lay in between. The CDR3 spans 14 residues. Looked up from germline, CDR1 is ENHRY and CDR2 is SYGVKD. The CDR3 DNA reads TGTGCCATCACGGCAGGGCCTGGGGCCAACGTCCTGACTTTC. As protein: CAITAGPGANVLTF.

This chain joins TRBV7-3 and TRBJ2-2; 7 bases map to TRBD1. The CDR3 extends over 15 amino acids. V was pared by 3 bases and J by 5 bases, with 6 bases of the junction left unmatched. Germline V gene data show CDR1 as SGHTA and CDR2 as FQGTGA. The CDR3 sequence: CASSFTGTVTGELFF. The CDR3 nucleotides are TGTGCCAGCAGCTTCACTGGGACAGTTACCGGGGAGCTGTTTTTT.

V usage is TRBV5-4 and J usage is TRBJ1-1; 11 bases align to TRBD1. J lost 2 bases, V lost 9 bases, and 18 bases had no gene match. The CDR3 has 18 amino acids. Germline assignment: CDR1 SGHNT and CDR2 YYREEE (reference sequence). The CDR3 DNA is TGTGCCAACCATAAAGGGACAGGGGGTAGCCTGCGCAACACTGAAGCTTTCTTT. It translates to CANHKGTGGSLRNTEAFF.

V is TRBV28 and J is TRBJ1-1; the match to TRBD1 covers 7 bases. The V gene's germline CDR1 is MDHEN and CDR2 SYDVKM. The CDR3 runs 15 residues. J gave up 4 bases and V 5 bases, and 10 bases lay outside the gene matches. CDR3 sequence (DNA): TGTGCCAGCAGTCTCATGACAGGGAGGAGCACTGAAGCTTTCTTT. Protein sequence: CASSLMTGRSTEAFF.

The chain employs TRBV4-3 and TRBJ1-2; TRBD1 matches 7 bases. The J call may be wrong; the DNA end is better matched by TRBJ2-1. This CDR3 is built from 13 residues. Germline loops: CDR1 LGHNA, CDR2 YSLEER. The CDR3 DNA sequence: TGCGCCAGCAGCCAAGACCCCGACAGGGTCCAGTTCTTC. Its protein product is CASSQDPDRVQFF.

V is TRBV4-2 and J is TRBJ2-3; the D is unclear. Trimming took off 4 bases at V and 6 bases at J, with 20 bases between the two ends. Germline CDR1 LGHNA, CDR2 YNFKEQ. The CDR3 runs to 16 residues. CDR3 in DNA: TGTGCCAGCAGCCCCGAGGTGGCAGAATTAATTGATACGCAGTATTTT. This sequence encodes CASSPEVAELIDTQYF.

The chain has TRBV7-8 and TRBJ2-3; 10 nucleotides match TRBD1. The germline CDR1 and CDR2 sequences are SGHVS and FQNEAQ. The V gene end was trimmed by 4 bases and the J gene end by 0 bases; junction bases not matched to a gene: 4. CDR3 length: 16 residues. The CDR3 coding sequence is TGTGCCAGCAGCTCGACAGGGGGCCCCAGCACAGATACGCAGTATTTT. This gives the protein CASSSTGGPSTDTQYF.

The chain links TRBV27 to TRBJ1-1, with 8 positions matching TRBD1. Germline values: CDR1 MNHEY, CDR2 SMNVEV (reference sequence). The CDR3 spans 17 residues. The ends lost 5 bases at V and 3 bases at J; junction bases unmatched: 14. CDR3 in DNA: TGTGCCAGCAGTAGGGGTGGACAGGGATTTATTGACACTGAAGCTTTCTTT. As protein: CASSRGGQGFIDTEAFF.

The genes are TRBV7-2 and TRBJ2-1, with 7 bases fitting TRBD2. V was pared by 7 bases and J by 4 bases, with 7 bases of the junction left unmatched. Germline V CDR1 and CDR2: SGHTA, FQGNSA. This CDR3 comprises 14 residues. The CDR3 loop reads CASTGRGGYNEQFF. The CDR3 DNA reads TGTGCCAGCACTGGGAGGGGAGGGTACAATGAGCAGTTCTTC.

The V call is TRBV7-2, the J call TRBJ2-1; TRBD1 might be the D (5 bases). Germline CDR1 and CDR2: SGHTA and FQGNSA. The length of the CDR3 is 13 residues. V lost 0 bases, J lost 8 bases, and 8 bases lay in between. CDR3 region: CASSLARAHEQFF. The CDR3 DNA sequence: TGTGCCAGCAGCTTAGCCAGGGCCCATGAGCAGTTCTTC.

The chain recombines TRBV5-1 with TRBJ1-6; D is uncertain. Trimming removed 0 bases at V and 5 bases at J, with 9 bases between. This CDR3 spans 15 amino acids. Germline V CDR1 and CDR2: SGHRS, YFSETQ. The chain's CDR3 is CASSLGVQDNSPLHF. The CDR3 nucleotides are TGCGCCAGCAGCTTGGGAGTTCAGGATAATTCACCCCTCCACTTT.

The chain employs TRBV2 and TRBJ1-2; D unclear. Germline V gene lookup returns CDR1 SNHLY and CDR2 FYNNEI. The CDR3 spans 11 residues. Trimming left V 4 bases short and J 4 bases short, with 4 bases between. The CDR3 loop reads CASSGSYGYTF. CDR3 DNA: TGTGCCAGCAGTGGGTCCTATGGCTACACCTTC.

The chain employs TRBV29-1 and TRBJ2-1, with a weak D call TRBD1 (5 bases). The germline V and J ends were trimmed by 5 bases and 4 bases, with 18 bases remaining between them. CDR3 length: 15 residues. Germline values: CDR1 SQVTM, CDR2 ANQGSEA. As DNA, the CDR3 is TGCAGCGTTCCCCCCCCAGGGTCCTCTTACAATGAGCAGTTCTTC. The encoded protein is CSVPPPGSSYNEQFF.